Each of the 17 T cell receptor beta chains below was sequenced from the same sample in a study of blood T cell repertoires in COVID-19 (dated by TCRdb to 2018 to 2021). Preparation of the library involved the immunoSEQ multiplex PCR assay. The table was pulled from immuneACCESS by TCRdb, which kept in-frame rearrangements only. Such tables lose some clones; where checked, under half of the loss comes from unresolved V genes, and the rest has no known cause. This sample gives fewer than 350,000 clones in total; about nine tenths of them show up just once. Of the sample, under 7% is held by the ten largest clones. Sequencing used peripheral blood. The receptors stem from a young woman with COVID-19, enrolled during active disease.

The chain uses TRBV6-5 and TRBJ2-5; TRBD1 is a possible D gene (5 bases). Per the germline V gene, CDR1 is MNHEY and CDR2 is SVGAGI. Trimming removed 6 bases from V and 5 bases from J, with 19 bases in between. This CDR3 region has 15 residues. CDR3 nucleotide sequence: TGTGCCAGCAGCTCGGACACCAGGCCGTTCGAGACCCAGTACTTC. This sequence encodes CASSSDTRPFETQYF.

This rearrangement joins TRBV6-1 to TRBJ2-2; a weak D match, TRBD2 (6 bases). Trimming stripped 4 bases from V and 2 bases from J, with 17 bases between. This CDR3 has 17 residues. Germline values: CDR1 MNHNS, CDR2 SASEGT. This CDR3 reads CASSATRDSLNTGELFF. DNA of the CDR3: TGTGCCAGCAGTGCTACCCGGGACTCCCTAAACACCGGGGAGCTGTTTTTT.

J is TRBJ1-2 and V is TRBV24-1; TRBD1 matches at 7 bases. The trim removed 5 bases at V and 7 bases at J, leaving 3 bases unmatched. The CDR3 has 12 amino acids. Germline V gives CDR1 KGHDR, CDR2 SFDVKD. The CDR3 here is CATSATGAGYTF. In DNA form, the CDR3 reads TGTGCCACCAGTGCAACAGGGGCTGGCTACACCTTC.

This chain connects TRBV10-2 to TRBJ2-7, with D possibly matching TRBD2 (6 bases). This CDR3 has 13 residues. Per the germline V gene, CDR1 is WSHSY and CDR2 is SAAADI. The V end was cut by 10 bases, the J end by 0 bases, with 13 bases between. As DNA, the CDR3 is TGCGCCACCACACCGACTAGCTCCTACGAGCAGTACTTC. It yields the protein CATTPTSSYEQYF.

This sequence joins TRBV4-3 and TRBJ1-2; TRBD1 might be the D (5 bases). The CDR3 length is 15 residues. Trimming pared 0 bases from V and 4 bases from J, leaving 12 bases between. Germline V gives CDR1 LGHNA, CDR2 YSLEER. The CDR3: CASSQDGGRGYGYTF. For the CDR3, the DNA is TGCGCCAGCAGCCAAGATGGGGGGAGAGGCTATGGCTACACCTTC.

V gene TRBV30 combines with J gene TRBJ2-5; D perhaps matches TRBD2 (6 bases). This CDR3 is 16 amino acids long. Germline CDR1 GTSNPN, CDR2 SVGIG (reference sequence). The V and J ends lost 3 bases and 2 bases respectively, with 19 bases between them. As DNA, the CDR3 is TGTGCCTGGAGACGGTGGAGGGGCGGCATTCAAGAGACCCAGTACTTC. Residues: CAWRRWRGGIQETQYF.

This chain connects TRBV6-2 or TRBV6-3 to TRBJ2-1; D is undetermined. The CDR3 is 13 amino acids. V was trimmed by 3 bases and J by 0 bases, leaving 3 bases between them. CDR1 and CDR2 from the germline V gene are MNHEY and SVGEGT. The CDR3 sequence is CASSYLSYNEQFF. CDR3 DNA sequence: TGTGCCAGCAGTTATCTCTCCTACAATGAGCAGTTCTTC.

This clone was detected a few times. The rearrangement uses TRBV5-1 and TRBJ1-2; D uncertain. The CDR3 is 15 amino acids. Germline V gene lookup returns CDR1 SGHRS and CDR2 YFSETQ. The ends were cut back, 5 bases at V and 4 bases at J, with 18 bases in the middle. CDR3 in DNA: TGCGCCAGCAGTTATAAGACATCCACAATCTATGGCTACACCTTC. Translated: CASSYKTSTIYGYTF.

CDR3 in amino acids: CATSRDRGGSGNTIYF. The CDR3, as DNA: TGTGCCACCAGCAGAGATAGGGGGGGATCTGGAAACACCATATATTTT. The chain is built from TRBV15 and TRBJ1-3, with D possibly TRBD1 on 6 matching bases. V was shortened by 0 bases and J by 1 base, with 10 bases between the two germline ends. This CDR3 is built from 16 residues. From germline, CDR1 is LNHNV and CDR2 YYDKDF (reference sequence).

This clone was found once. V usage is TRBV19 and J usage is TRBJ2-2; TRBD2 matches at 11 bases. J lost 7 bases, V lost 3 bases, and 7 bases had no gene match. The CDR3 runs 16 residues. Germline V lookup: CDR1 LNHDA, CDR2 SQIVND (reference sequence). CDR3 in amino acids: CASSIRLAGGVGELFF. CDR3 coding DNA: TGTGCCAGTAGTATTAGGCTAGCGGGAGGAGTCGGGGAGCTGTTTTTT.

The genes are TRBV7-9 and TRBJ2-3; possible D gene TRBD2, 7 bases. The CDR3 has 14 amino acids. V lost 5 bases to trimming and J lost 2 bases, with 11 bases between them. Germline-derived CDR1 and CDR2 are SEHNR and FQNEAQ (reference sequence). CDR3 nucleotide sequence: TGTGCCAGCAGCCTGGGGGGGCCCACAGATACGCAGTATTTT. As protein: CASSLGGPTDTQYF.

This rearrangement joins TRBV13 to TRBJ2-1; D gene ambiguous. The CDR3 consists of 14 residues. The germline CDR1 and CDR2 sequences are PRHDT and FYEKMQ (reference sequence). V lost 0 bases, J lost 3 bases, and 6 bases lay in between. The CDR3 here is CASSLGTRYNEQFF. The DNA for the CDR3 is TGTGCCAGCAGCTTAGGCACTCGCTACAATGAGCAGTTCTTC.

The genes are TRBV5-1 and TRBJ2-7; TRBD2 might be the D (5 bases). The CDR3 sequence is 13 residues long. The germline V gene encodes CDR1 SGHRS and CDR2 YFSETQ. Trimming took 4 bases from V and 2 from J, leaving 10 bases between them. The CDR3 is CASSPGGPYEQYF. CDR3 nucleotide sequence: TGCGCCAGCAGCCCCGGCGGGCCCTACGAGCAGTACTTC.

The rearrangement links TRBV11-2 to TRBJ2-3, with 7 bases aligning to TRBD2. The CDR3 consists of 16 residues. Germline assignment: CDR1 SGHAT and CDR2 FQNNGV. V was clipped by 2 bases and J by 2 bases; unmatched bases: 7. The CDR3 DNA reads as TGTGCCAGCAGCTTATATCAAGCGGGGCCCACAGATACGCAGTATTTT. It is translated as CASSLYQAGPTDTQYF.

The chain combines TRBV2 with TRBJ2-7, with 7 bases matching TRBD2. The CDR3 runs 13 residues. J was trimmed by 6 bases and V by 1 base; bases with no gene match: 3. CDR1 is SNHLY and CDR2 is FYNNEI in the germline V gene. CDR3 bases: TGTGCCAGCAGTGAAGAAGCGGGATTCGAGCAGTACTTC. Its translation is CASSEEAGFEQYF. The complete variable domain, with remaining parts taken from reference TRBV2 and TRBJ2-7, reads EPEVTQTPSHQVTQMGQEVILRCVPISNHLYFYWYRQILGQKVEFLVSFYNNEISEKSEIFDDQFSVERPDGSNFTLKIRSTKLEDSAMYFCASSEEAGFEQYFGPGTRLTVT.

This sequence joins TRBV7-8 and TRBJ2-7, with D perhaps TRBD1 (6 bases). Germline assignment: CDR1 SGHVS and CDR2 FQNEAQ. This CDR3 region has 14 residues. With 4 bases removed from V and 4 bases from J, the gap between germline ends came to 14 bases. This CDR3 reads CASSWTDTSYEQYF. The CDR3 DNA is TGTGCCAGCAGCTGGACAGATACTAGTTACGAGCAGTACTTC.

This chain links TRBV19 with TRBJ2-3; tentative D call: TRBD2 (5 bases). The V end was cut by 10 bases, the J end by 1 base, with 9 bases between. Germline CDR1 reads LNHDA; CDR2 reads SQIVND (reference sequence). The CDR3 consists of 12 residues. Here the CDR3 reads CATSEGTDTQYF. In DNA form, the CDR3 reads TGTGCCACCTCGGAGGGCACAGATACGCAGTATTTT. The full variable domain, its missing parts supplied by reference TRBV19 and TRBJ2-3, is DGGITQSPKYLFRKEGQNVTLSCEQNLNHDAMYWYRQDPGQGLRLIYYSQIVNDFQKGDIAEGYSVSREKKESFPLTVTSAQKNPTAFYLCATSEGTDTQYFGPGTRLTVL.